The clone carrying this T cell receptor (beta chain) occurred a few times. Its matching antigen is unknown. This specimen comes from a study of T cell repertoires in cytomegalovirus infection. Overall study context: From public TCR beta signatures came an indication of both CMV infection and matching HLA type.

One entry per CDR3 protein results from TCRdb running MiXCR on the reads. The profile shows fewer than 850,000 distinct CDR3 sequences, 25% to 35% of them singletons. V was clipped by 1 base and J by 6 bases; unmatched bases: 2. In germline, CDR1 is LGHNA, CDR2 YNFKEQ. The CDR3 runs to 13 residues. The sequencing here drew on cultured CD8+ T cells from PBMCs, taken from culture after CMV antigen stimulation. The sequence was obtained from a human donor in good health (CMV status not recorded). Some clones in this sample may be carry-over from other donors' samples. This rearrangement joins TRBV4-2 to TRBJ2-7; 8 nucleotides agree with TRBD2. CDR3: CASSQGTSPEQYF. For the CDR3, the DNA is TGTGCCAGCAGCCAAGGGACTAGCCCCGAGCAGTACTTC.